These T cell receptor beta chains were read from a single sample in a study of OX40 agonist ivuxolimab in advanced cancers. Method: immunoSEQ multiplex PCR; TCRdb's copy keeps in-frame clones and lacks some. The sample carries roughly 86,000 clones, approximately 90% recorded once. The sequenced sample was CD4+ or CD8+ T cells sorted from blood, obtained in a trial of the OX40 agonist ivuxolimab. These receptors were taken from an adult with an advanced solid tumor such as melanoma, head and neck, liver or kidney cancer. The CDR3 runs from the conserved cysteine through the conserved F or W. Fields, in order: CDR3 DNA, CDR3 protein, V gene, D gene, clone size, J gene. A D gene is named only where the DNA matches it firmly. Only some rows state a clone size, as once, few, many or a class for expanded clones.

TGTGCCAGTAGTTCTACAGGGGTTGAAGAGACCCAGTACTTC	CASSSTGVEETQYF	TRBV19	TRBD1	-	TRBJ2-5
TGTGCCAGCAGTGAATATAGGGGACAGGGAGTACACGAGCAGTACTTC	CASSEYRGQGVHEQYF	TRBV25-1	TRBD1	-	TRBJ2-7
TGTGCCATCGAAGCGGGGAGCACAGATACGCAGTATTTT	CAIEAGSTDTQYF	TRBV10-3	TRBD2	-	TRBJ2-3
TGTGCCAGCAGTGAACTCTGGGGGGCGGGTACTGAAGCTTTCTTT	CASSELWGAGTEAFF	TRBV6-1	-	-	TRBJ1-1
TGTGCCAGCAGTGAACGTGGGGGAAAAATGACGAGCAATCAGCCCCAGCATTTT	CASSERGGKMTSNQPQHF	TRBV6-1	-	-	TRBJ1-5
TGTGCCAGCTCACTACTAGCGGGAGGGCGGAGCCATGAGCAGTTCTTC	CASSLLAGGRSHEQFF	TRBV18	TRBD2	-	TRBJ2-1
TGTGCCAGCAGCTTAGGGTTGGCAGGGGGAGCCTACGAGCAGTACTTC	CASSLGLAGGAYEQYF	TRBV7-2	TRBD1	-	TRBJ2-7
TGTGCCAGCAGCTTAAAGGGAGGCACCGGGGAGCTGTTTTTT	CASSLKGGTGELFF	TRBV7-2	-	-	TRBJ2-2
TGCGCCAGCGGACTAGCGGGTTCATACAATGAGCAGTTCTTC	CASGLAGSYNEQFF	TRBV5-1	TRBD2	-	TRBJ2-1
TGTGCCAGCAGTTACTCCCAACGCATGTATTTT	CASSYSQRMYF	TRBV6-5	-	-	TRBJ1-1
TGTGCCAGCAGTTTAGATTTGGCGGGGGCCACTGAAGCTTTCTTT	CASSLDLAGATEAFF	TRBV28	-	-	TRBJ1-1
TGTGCCAGCAGCTTAGCGCCCCATCGCCCCCAGTACTTC	CASSLAPHRPQYF	TRBV11-3	-	-	TRBJ2-5
TGTGCCAGCAGCCCACAGGGTAACGAGCAGTACTTC	CASSPQGNEQYF	TRBV7-9	-	-	TRBJ2-7
TGTGCCATCAGTGTTGAGGGGGTGGTCACAGATACGCAGTATTTT	CAISVEGVVTDTQYF	TRBV10-3	-	-	TRBJ2-3
TGTGCCAGTAGTATTCCAGGACGTAACTATGGCTACACCTTC	CASSIPGRNYGYTF	TRBV19	-	-	TRBJ1-2
TGCGCCAGCAGCTTGGGTAGCGGGAACCGCGAGCAGTACTTC	CASSLGSGNREQYF	TRBV5-1	TRBD2	-	TRBJ2-7
TGTGCTAGTGGTTTGGACCGAGGGGGGCGCACCTCCTACGAGCAGTACTTC	CASGLDRGGRTSYEQYF	TRBV12-5	-	-	TRBJ2-7
TGTGCCACCAGCGGAGGGACAGGGTTCGGCAATCAGCCCCAGCATTTT	CATSGGTGFGNQPQHF	TRBV15	TRBD1	-	TRBJ1-5
TGTGCCAGCAGCCGACAGATGAACACTGAAGCTTTCTTT	CASSRQMNTEAFF	TRBV6-4	-	-	TRBJ1-1
TGCGCCAGCAGCCAAGATCGGGGGCTTGAAGCTTTCTTT	CASSQDRGLEAFF	TRBV4-1	-	-	TRBJ1-1
TGTGCCAGCAGTGAACGCTTTGGCTACACCTTC	CASSERFGYTF	TRBV6-1	-	-	TRBJ1-2
TGTGCCACCAGGGGAGGGACCGGGGCCGGGGAGCTGTTTTTT	CATRGGTGAGELFF	TRBV11-3	-	-	TRBJ2-2
TGCGCCAGCAGCCAAGTCCGGGGCGGGAGAGAAGATTACAATGAGCAGTTCTTC	CASSQVRGGREDYNEQFF	TRBV4-1	TRBD2	-	TRBJ2-1
TGTGCCAGCAGCTCCTCACCCGAGGGACTACCCAGATACAATGAGCAGTTCTTC	CASSSSPEGLPRYNEQFF	TRBV11-3	TRBD2	-	TRBJ2-1
TGTGCCAGCAGCTTGGAATGGTGGACAGGGAGGCATATGGGCTACACCTTC	CASSLEWWTGRHMGYTF	TRBV5-5	TRBD1	few	TRBJ1-2
TGTGCCAGCCTGGGGAGCCAAGAGACCCAGTACTTC	CASLGSQETQYF	TRBV28	-	-	TRBJ2-5
TGCGCCAGCAGCCGGATGATTTCGGGACAGGGCTACTACGAGCAGTACTTC	CASSRMISGQGYYEQYF	TRBV4-3	TRBD1	-	TRBJ2-7
TGTGCCAGTAGTATTGATGTCACCACCTACGAGCAGTACTTC	CASSIDVTTYEQYF	TRBV19	-	once	TRBJ2-7
TGTGCCACCAGCAGAGGGAGAAGTGAGCCAGCCCTCTACGAGCAGTACTTC	CATSRGRSEPALYEQYF	TRBV15	-	once	TRBJ2-7
TGTGCCACCAGCCCGGGAACAGGGGTGGGCACCGGGGAGCTGTTTTTT	CATSPGTGVGTGELFF	TRBV15	TRBD1	-	TRBJ2-2
TGTGCCAGCAGTTCAGGGCTCCCTGGCTACACCTTC	CASSSGLPGYTF	TRBV28	-	-	TRBJ1-2
TGTGCCAGCAGTCTATCCGGACAGGGGGAAAACATTCAGTACTTC	CASSLSGQGENIQYF	TRBV6-5	TRBD1	-	TRBJ2-4
TGTGCCAGCAGCCCCCCGGGGCGGCCCGACACCGGGGAGCTGTTTTTT	CASSPPGRPDTGELFF	TRBV4-2	-	-	TRBJ2-2
TGTGCCAGCAGCTTAACTGGACCCACAAGCACAGATACGCAGTATTTT	CASSLTGPTSTDTQYF	TRBV7-2	-	-	TRBJ2-3
TGCGCCAGCAGCCAAGATCTGGTTAATTGGTCAGGACAGGATGGCTACACCTTC	CASSQDLVNWSGQDGYTF	TRBV4-1	TRBD1	-	TRBJ1-2
TGCAGTACGGAGCGGGAGGAGACCCAGTACTTC	CSTEREETQYF	TRBV20-1	TRBD2	-	TRBJ2-5
TGTGCCAGCAGCGTTATTTCAAGCGGGGGAACAAATGAGCAGTTCTTC	CASSVISSGGTNEQFF	TRBV9	TRBD2	-	TRBJ2-1
TGTGCCAGCAGCCAGGGGGGGTTAGGGTCCTACAATGAGCAGTTCTTC	CASSQGGLGSYNEQFF	TRBV11-2	-	-	TRBJ2-1
TGTGCCAGCAGCCGGGACATTGGTAGTGAAAAACTGTTTTTT	CASSRDIGSEKLFF	TRBV7-9	-	-	TRBJ1-4
TGTGCCAGCAGCTTGACAGGGGCAGGCGGCTACACCTTC	CASSLTGAGGYTF	TRBV5-6	TRBD1	-	TRBJ1-2
TGCGCCAGCAGCTTGATGGGCCAGGCGAGGAACCAGTACTTC	CASSLMGQARNQYF	TRBV5-1	-	-	TRBJ2-5
TGTGCCAGCAGCCAAGATGGGGGCCTCCTTAACTATGGCTACACCTTC	CASSQDGGLLNYGYTF	TRBV4-2	-	-	TRBJ1-2